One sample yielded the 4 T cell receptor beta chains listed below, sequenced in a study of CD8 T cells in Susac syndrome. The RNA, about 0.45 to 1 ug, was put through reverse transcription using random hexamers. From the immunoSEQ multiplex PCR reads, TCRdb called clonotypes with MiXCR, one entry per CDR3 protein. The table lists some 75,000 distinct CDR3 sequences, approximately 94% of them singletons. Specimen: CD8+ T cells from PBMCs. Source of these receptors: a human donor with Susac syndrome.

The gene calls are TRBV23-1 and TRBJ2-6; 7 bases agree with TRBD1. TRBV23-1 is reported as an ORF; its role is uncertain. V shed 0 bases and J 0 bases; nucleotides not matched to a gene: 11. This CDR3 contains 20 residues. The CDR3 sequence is CASSQSDRVKCDSGANVLTF. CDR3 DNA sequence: TGCGCCAGCAGTCAATCCGACAGGGTAAAATGTGACTCTGGGGCCAACGTCCTGACTTTC.

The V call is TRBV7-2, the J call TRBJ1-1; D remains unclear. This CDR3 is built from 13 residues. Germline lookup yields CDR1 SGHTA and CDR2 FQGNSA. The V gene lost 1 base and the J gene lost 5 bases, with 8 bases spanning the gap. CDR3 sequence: CASSLVDETEAFF. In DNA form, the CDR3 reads TGTGCCAGCAGCTTAGTAGATGAGACTGAAGCTTTCTTT.

The CDR3 DNA reads as TGTGCCAGCAGCGGTGAGGGGGGCGATAACTATGGCTACACCTTC. It encodes CASSGEGGDNYGYTF. The chain recombines TRBV7-9 with TRBJ1-2; D might be TRBD1 (6 bases). Germline V lookup: CDR1 SEHNR, CDR2 FQNEAQ (reference sequence). The CDR3 length is 15 residues. Deletions cut 5 bases from V and 1 base from J, with 14 bases between. The full variable domain, rest sourced from reference TRBV7-9 and TRBJ1-2, is DTGVSQNPRHKITKRGQNVTFRCDPISEHNRLYWYRQTLGQGPEFLTYFQNEAQLEKSRLLSDRFSAERPKGSFSTLEIQRTEQGDSAMYLCASSGEGGDNYGYTFGSGTRLTVV.

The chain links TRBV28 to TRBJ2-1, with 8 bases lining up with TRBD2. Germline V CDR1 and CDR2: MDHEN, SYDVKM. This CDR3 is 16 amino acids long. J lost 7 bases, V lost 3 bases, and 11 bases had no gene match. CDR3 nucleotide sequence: TGTGCCAGCAGTTTGAAACGGGAGGGCCCTCGAAATGAGCAGTTCTTC. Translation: CASSLKREGPRNEQFF.